The TCR beta chain described here comes from a study of beta chain features in type 1 diabetes. Study-level findings and limits: Type 1 diabetes patients showed a moderate but significant shortening of TCRB CDR3s in all four CD4+ subsets. Reduced insertions and increased deletions marked VDJ junctions in type 1 diabetes patients.

This clone was found a few times. Its antigen is unknown. Investigators reverse transcribed all isolated RNA, so they sequenced expressed TCRB transcripts. Assay: immunoSEQ multiplex PCR; the TCRdb copy retains only in-frame clones and omits some. The table records roughly 290,000 clones, over 14% of them present only once. In germline, CDR1 is SNHLY, CDR2 FYNNEI. The length of the CDR3 is 13 residues. V gave up 11 bases and J gave up 2 bases, with 14 bases separating them. What was sequenced was naive CD4+ T cells from blood. The source of this sequence is a man between 18 and 29 years old with type 1 diabetes. The J gene is TRBJ2-3, the V gene TRBV2, with a possible D match to TRBD2 (5 bases). This CDR3 reads CAARTGYTDTQYF. CDR3 nucleotides: TGTGCCGCGCGGACTGGCTACACAGATACGCAGTATTTT.